This note documents a single TCR beta chain sequence. This entry belongs to a study of shared clonotypes between healthy human individuals. Sequencing was performed with immunoSEQ multiplex PCR; in TCRdb, only in-frame clones are kept and a portion is missing. The sample includes 2 million to 2.5 million clones, approximately 94% of them seen just once. The CDR3 spans 13 residues. Trimming removed 5 bases from V and 9 bases from J; junction bases left unmatched: 7. Germline CDR1 is WNHNN and CDR2 is SYGVQD (reference sequence). This receptor was identified in a man aged 18 to 30 in good health. The chain couples TRBV10-1 to TRBJ2-1, with 7 bases fitting TRBD2. The source material was naive CD4+ T cells sorted from blood. Subset meaning: CD45RA+ positively selected. CDR3 sequence (DNA): TGCGCCAGCAGTCAAACCAGCGGGGTTGAGCAGTTCTTC. Residues: CASSQTSGVEQFF.